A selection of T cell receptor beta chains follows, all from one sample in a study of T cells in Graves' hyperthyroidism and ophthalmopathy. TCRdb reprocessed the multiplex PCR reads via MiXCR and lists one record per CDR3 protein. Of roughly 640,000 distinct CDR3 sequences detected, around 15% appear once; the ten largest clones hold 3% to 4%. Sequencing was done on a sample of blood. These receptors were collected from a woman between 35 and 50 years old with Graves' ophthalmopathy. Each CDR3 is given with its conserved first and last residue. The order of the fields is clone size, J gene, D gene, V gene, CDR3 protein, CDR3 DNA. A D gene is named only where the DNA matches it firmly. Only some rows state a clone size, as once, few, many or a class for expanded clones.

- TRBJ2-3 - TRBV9 CASSARVGTDTQYF TGTGCCAGCAGCGCCAGGGTAGGCACAGATACGCAGTATTTT
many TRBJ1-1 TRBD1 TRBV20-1 CSALRTTGTEAFF TGCAGTGCCTTAAGAACGACAGGGACTGAAGCTTTCTTT
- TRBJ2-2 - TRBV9 CASSVTPNTGELFF TGTGCCAGCAGCGTAACCCCGAACACCGGGGAGCTGTTTTTT
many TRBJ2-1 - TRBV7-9 CASSKAIGTDYNEQFF TGTGCCAGCAGCAAGGCTATTGGGACGGATTACAATGAGCAGTTCTTC
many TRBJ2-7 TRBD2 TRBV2 CASSATSGRVAPGQYF TGTGCCAGCAGTGCGACTAGCGGGAGGGTCGCTCCGGGGCAGTACTTC
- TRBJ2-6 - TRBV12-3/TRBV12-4 CASNGRAGANVLTF TGTGCCAGCAACGGCAGGGCTGGGGCCAACGTCCTGACTTTC
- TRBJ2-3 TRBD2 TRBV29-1 CSARGGPTDTQYF TGCAGCGCCCGGGGGGGGCCCACAGATACGCAGTATTTT
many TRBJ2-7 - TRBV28 CASSWARDSPYEQYF TGTGCCAGCAGTTGGGCCCGGGACTCCCCCTACGAGCAGTACTTC
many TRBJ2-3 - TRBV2 CASETDPSTDTQYF TGTGCCAGCGAGACAGATCCCAGCACAGATACGCAGTATTTT
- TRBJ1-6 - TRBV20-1 CSARDSTLGFNSPLHF TGCAGTGCTAGAGACTCCACCTTGGGGTTCAATTCACCCCTCCACTTT
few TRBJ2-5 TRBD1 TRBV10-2 CASSELTGVQRETQYF TGCGCCAGCAGTGAGCTAACAGGGGTACAACGGGAGACCCAGTACTTC
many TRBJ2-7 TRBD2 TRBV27 CASSLGEGLESYEQYF TGTGCCAGCAGCCTCGGAGAGGGACTAGAGTCCTACGAGCAGTACTTC
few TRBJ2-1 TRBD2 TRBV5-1 CASSEGPGTSGRNPSNEQSF TGCGCCAGCAGCGAGGGGCCCGGGACTAGCGGGAGGAACCCCAGTAATGAGCAGTCCTTC
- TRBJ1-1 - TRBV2 CASSGDDSGEGAFF TGTGCCAGCAGTGGGGATGACAGCGGCGAGGGAGCTTTCTTT
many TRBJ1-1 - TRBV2 CASSVRVMNTEAFF TGTGCCAGCAGTGTTCGGGTAATGAACACTGAAGCTTTCTTT
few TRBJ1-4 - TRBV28 CASSLGVLEKLFF TGTGCCAGCAGCTTGGGTGTACTGGAAAAACTGTTTTTT
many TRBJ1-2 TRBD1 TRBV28 CASRPQGNYGYTF TGTGCCAGCAGACCACAGGGGAACTATGGCTACACCTTC
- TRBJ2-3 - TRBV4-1 CASTAIEGDTQYF TGCGCCAGCACCGCGATCGAAGGGGATACGCAGTATTTT
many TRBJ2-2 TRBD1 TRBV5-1 CASSRAGGSTGELFF TGCGCCAGCAGTCGAGCAGGGGGTTCCACCGGGGAGCTGTTTTTT
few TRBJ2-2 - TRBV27 CASSLFAGIPGELFF TGTGCCAGCAGTTTATTTGCAGGGATCCCCGGGGAGCTGTTTTTT
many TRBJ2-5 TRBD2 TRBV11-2 CASSFGGRETQYF TGTGCCAGCAGCTTTGGCGGGAGGGAGACCCAGTACTTC
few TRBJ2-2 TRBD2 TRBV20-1 CSASPSGGAAGELFF TGCAGTGCTAGCCCTAGCGGGGGGGCCGCCGGGGAGCTGTTTTTT
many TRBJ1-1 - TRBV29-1 CSVLQSQGTEAFF TGCAGCGTTTTGCAGAGCCAGGGCACTGAAGCTTTCTTT
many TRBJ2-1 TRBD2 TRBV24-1 CASGLAGVHEQFF TGTGCCAGTGGACTAGCGGGGGTACATGAGCAGTTCTTC
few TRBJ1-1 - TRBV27 CASSLMATANTEAFF TGTGCCAGCAGTTTAATGGCGACGGCAAACACTGAAGCTTTCTTT
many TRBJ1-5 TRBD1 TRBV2 CASQGDGDNQPQHF TGTGCCTCACAGGGGGATGGCGACAATCAGCCCCAGCATTTT
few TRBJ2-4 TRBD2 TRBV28 CASSLYVRGLVPTLAKNIQYF TGTGCCAGCAGTTTATATGTCCGGGGACTAGTCCCTACTCTAGCCAAAAACATTCAGTACTTC
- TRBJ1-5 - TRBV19 CASSHTGEPQHF TGTGCCAGTAGTCACACCGGCGAGCCCCAGCATTTT
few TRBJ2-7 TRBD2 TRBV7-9 CASSPIAGDYEQYF TGTGCCAGCAGCCCCATAGCGGGGGACTACGAGCAGTACTTC
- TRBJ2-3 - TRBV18 CASSLDGAQYF TGTGCCAGCTCTCTAGACGGAGCGCAGTATTTT
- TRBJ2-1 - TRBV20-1 CSAFGRRSPTEQFF TGCAGTGCTTTCGGACGGCGCTCCCCCACTGAGCAGTTCTTC
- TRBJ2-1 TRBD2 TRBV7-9 CASTSGRPSYNEQFF TGTGCCAGCACCAGCGGGAGGCCTTCCTACAATGAGCAGTTCTTC
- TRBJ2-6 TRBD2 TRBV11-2 CASSLSSGGYSGANVLTF TGTGCCAGCAGCCTATCTAGCGGGGGGTACTCTGGGGCCAACGTCCTGACTTTC
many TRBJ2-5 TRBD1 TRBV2 CASSPDRVGETQYF TGTGCCAGCAGTCCCGACAGGGTCGGCGAGACCCAGTACTTC
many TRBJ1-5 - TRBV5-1 CASSSGTGSNQPQHF TGCGCCAGCAGTTCCGGGACGGGGAGCAATCAGCCCCAGCATTTT